This TCR beta chain was sequenced during a study of identical twins. Study results and limitations: It was out-of-frame TCR alpha sharing in monozygotic twins that models underestimated. Cord blood beta clonotypes that were abundant carried fewer insertions, and memory repertoires showed no such trend.

Germline CDR1 is MDHEN and CDR2 is SYDVKM. The J segment lost 4 bases and the V segment lost 5 bases, leaving 13 bases of the junction unmatched. This CDR3 is built from 16 residues. Template switching (which added a universal primer site) was used, and cDNA carried unique molecular identifiers. TCRdb reprocessed the 5' RACE reads with MiXCR, giving one entry per CDR3 protein. Of roughly 630,000 distinct CDR3 sequences in the sample, roughly 7.1% were seen once. To note about this clonotype: Its specificity is unknown.

These data were also reused for a study on yellow fever vaccine responses in identical twins. Turning to that study: In identical twins, vaccine T cell responses appeared partly shared and partly individual.

This clonotype originated in a woman younger than 30 in good health. V is TRBV28 and J is TRBJ1-2; TRBD1 matches 7 bases. The sequenced sample consisted of PBMCs. CDR3 DNA sequence: TGTGCCAGCAGTCCAAACCCCCCCGGGACAGCCTATGGCTACACCTTC. It encodes CASSPNPPGTAYGYTF.